A single T cell receptor beta chain is shown here with its context. The record originates from a study of blood T cell repertoires in COVID-19. Study summary: There were acute and convalescent COVID-19 samples, and they came from the United States, Italy and Spain.

V gave up 2 bases and J gave up 3 bases; unmatched junction bases: 13. Germline V gene lookup returns CDR1 SNHLY and CDR2 FYNNEI. The CDR3 contains 18 residues. As processed by the authors: Reference gene primer amplification yielded estimated nucleated cell counts. Only in-frame clones appear in the TCRdb table, and some are missing; sequencing was by immunoSEQ multiplex PCR. The D gene and trimming were derived from the DNA, and the V and J assignments and clone size from that table. Here the sample spans roughly 78,000 clones, 86% being singletons. This TCR was sampled from a woman aged 55-69 years with acute or convalescent COVID-19. The chain combines TRBV2 with TRBJ2-3, with 8 bases matching TRBD2. The sequenced sample was peripheral blood. Written as DNA, the CDR3 is TGTGCCAGCAGTGAATCTCCCAGGAGCGGGAGATGGACAGATACGCAGTATTTT. Its protein is CASSESPRSGRWTDTQYF.